The 10 T cell receptor beta chains given below trace back to one sample, sequenced in a study of blood T cell repertoires in COVID-19. Generated by immunoSEQ multiplex PCR, the TCRdb table keeps only in-frame clones and is missing some. The data contain 250,000 to 400,000 clones, almost 90% of them singletons. Specimen: peripheral blood. These receptors were taken from a woman in her 30s with COVID-19, enrolled during active disease.

In its sample, this clone was seen once. This chain connects TRBV6-1 to TRBJ1-2, with TRBD1 matching 7 bases. V trimming: 0 bases; J trimming: 3 bases; junction bases outside the gene matches: 1. The CDR3 length is 14 residues. Germline CDR1 and CDR2: MNHNS and SASEGT. The CDR3 sequence: CASSEADRDYGYTF. CDR3 in DNA: TGTGCCAGCAGTGAAGCAGACAGGGACTATGGCTACACCTTC.

This chain connects TRBV11-2 to TRBJ1-3, with unresolved D. The V end lost 7 bases, the J end lost 3 bases, and 13 bases lay between the germline ends. Per germline, CDR1 SGHAT and CDR2 FQNNGV. The CDR3 is made up of 14 amino acids. In nucleotides, the CDR3 is TGTGCCAGCACACATCCACCACGTGGAAACACCATATATTTT. Translated: CASTHPPRGNTIYF.

The V gene is TRBV19, the J gene TRBJ1-1; 8 bases agree with TRBD1. The CDR3 is 14 residues long. The junction had 4 bases not matched to a gene; V was cut back by 2 bases and J by 5 bases. Germline CDR1 reads LNHDA; CDR2 reads SQIVND (reference sequence). The CDR3 DNA is TGTGCCAGTAGTATAACAGGGGGTTGGACTGAAGCTTTCTTT. Amino acid sequence: CASSITGGWTEAFF.

The rearrangement joins TRBV7-6 to TRBJ2-3; 14 nucleotides match TRBD2. Germline V CDR1 and CDR2: SGHVS, FNYEAQ. The CDR3 is 16 amino acids. The ends lost 5 bases at V and 4 bases at J; junction bases unmatched: 5. The CDR3 protein is CASSPLGLAGADTQYF. DNA of the CDR3: TGTGCCAGCAGCCCCCTGGGACTAGCGGGAGCAGATACGCAGTATTTT.

The chain employs TRBV27 and TRBJ2-5; weak D call: TRBD2 (5 bases). The CDR3 totals 15 residues. Germline lookup yields CDR1 MNHEY and CDR2 SMNVEV (reference sequence). The ends were cut back, 2 bases at V and 0 bases at J, with 10 bases in the middle. CDR3 protein: CASSLIGNYQETQYF. CDR3 sequence (DNA): TGTGCCAGCAGTTTAATCGGGAACTACCAAGAGACCCAGTACTTC.

V and J are TRBV6-1 and TRBJ1-2, with 8 bases aligning to TRBD1. This CDR3 has 16 residues. V dropped 2 bases and J dropped 8; count of bases not matched to a gene: 13. Germline CDR1 and CDR2: MNHNS and SASEGT. DNA of the CDR3: TGTGCCAGCAGTGAACAATGGGGGCAGGGGGCGTCGGGCTACACCTTC. It yields the protein CASSEQWGQGASGYTF.

The chain carries TRBV7-9 and TRBJ1-5, with a tentative D call TRBD1 (5 bases). The CDR3 has 14 residues. Looked up from germline, CDR1 is SEHNR and CDR2 is FQNEAQ (reference sequence). V lost 1 base and J 11 bases, leaving 15 bases between the germline ends. CDR3 nucleotide sequence: TGTGCCAGCAGCTTAGGCCCCCCTTCAGGGACCCAGCATTTT. It yields the protein CASSLGPPSGTQHF.

V usage is TRBV19 and J usage is TRBJ1-1, with TRBD1 matching over 9 bases. J lost 3 bases, V lost 4 bases, and 3 bases had no gene match. This CDR3 contains 14 residues. Germline CDR1 and CDR2: LNHDA and SQIVND (reference sequence). The CDR3 here is CASSTTGGDTEAFF. In DNA, the CDR3 is TGTGCCAGTAGTACGACAGGGGGAGACACTGAAGCTTTCTTT.

This rearrangement joins TRBV11-2 to TRBJ2-1; the D gene is possibly TRBD1 (5 bases). The CDR3 spans 13 residues. Trimming took off 5 bases at V and 3 bases at J, with 8 bases between the two ends. The germline V gene encodes CDR1 SGHAT and CDR2 FQNNGV. The CDR3 reads CASSQGHYNEQFF. DNA for the CDR3: TGTGCCAGCAGCCAAGGACACTACAATGAGCAGTTCTTC.

This clone was seen only once. The chain is built from TRBV5-4 and TRBJ2-2, with 9 positions matching TRBD1. The J segment lost 1 base and the V segment lost 1 base, leaving 8 bases of the junction unmatched. The CDR3 covers 18 residues. Germline CDR1 is SGHNT and CDR2 is YYREEE (reference sequence). CDR3 protein: CASSLWGDRAVNTGELFF. For the CDR3, the DNA is TGTGCCAGCAGCTTGTGGGGGGACAGGGCGGTGAACACCGGGGAGCTGTTTTTT.